Listed here are 10 T cell receptor beta chains from one sample, sequenced in a study of cytomegalovirus exposure and HLA in healthy donors. The PCR ran on 60 Vbeta and 13 Jbeta primers. Only in-frame clones appear in the TCRdb table, and some are missing; sequencing was by immunoSEQ multiplex PCR. This table has 150,000 or so clones, around 77% appearing once. The sequencing sample was made of PBMCs. The source of these receptors is a woman under 40 in good health and CMV-seronegative.

The chain combines TRBV30 with TRBJ1-4, with 8 nucleotides matching TRBD1. V was pared by 1 base and J by 6 bases, with 7 bases of the junction left unmatched. This CDR3 comprises 15 residues. The germline V gene has CDR1 GTSNPN and CDR2 SVGIG (reference sequence). CDR3 sequence reads: CAWSAMGQEYEKLFF. Written as DNA, the CDR3 is TGTGCCTGGAGTGCCATGGGACAGGAGTATGAAAAACTGTTTTTT.

This rearrangement joins TRBV2 to TRBJ2-7, with D perhaps matching TRBD2 (5 bases). The V gene lost 3 bases and the J gene lost 0 bases, with 12 bases spanning the gap. Germline CDR1 reads SNHLY; CDR2 reads FYNNEI. The CDR3 runs 15 residues. Written as DNA, the CDR3 is TGTGCCAGCAGTGAGTCCTTGGGAGACTCCTACGAGCAGTACTTC. Its protein product is CASSESLGDSYEQYF.

This chain connects TRBV15 to TRBJ1-5; no firm D call. V was pared by 0 bases and J by 3 bases, with 9 bases between. Germline V lookup: CDR1 LNHNV, CDR2 YYDKDF (reference sequence). The CDR3 is 15 amino acids. The CDR3 loop is CATSRDFQLNQPQHF. The CDR3 DNA is TGTGCCACCAGCAGAGATTTCCAACTCAATCAGCCCCAGCATTTT.

The chain recombines TRBV5-1 with TRBJ2-3; 13 nucleotides align to TRBD2. Germline CDR1 and CDR2: SGHRS and YFSETQ. V shed 4 bases, J shed 0 bases, and the junction held 11 bases outside the gene matches. CDR3 length: 19 amino acids. The CDR3 DNA reads TGCGCCAGCAGCCCCAGGGGGACTAGCGGGGCCTCTAGCACAGATACGCAGTATTTT. Amino acid sequence: CASSPRGTSGASSTDTQYF.

This clone was seen only a few times. The J gene is TRBJ1-6, the V gene TRBV28, with D unclear. The CDR3 totals 14 residues. The V end was cut by 8 bases, the J end by 8 bases, with 16 bases between. CDR1 is MDHEN and CDR2 is SYDVKM in the germline V gene. This CDR3 reads CASRPPRGYSPLHF. The DNA of the CDR3 is TGTGCCAGCCGCCCCCCGCGAGGGTATTCACCCCTCCACTTT.

The rearrangement joins TRBV5-1 to TRBJ2-7; 12 positions agree with TRBD1. Germline V gene lookup returns CDR1 SGHRS and CDR2 YFSETQ. The CDR3 is made up of 15 amino acids. Trimming took 4 bases from V and 5 from J; bases not matched to a gene: 7. CDR3 amino acids: CASSRRGTGGDEQYF. CDR3 coding DNA: TGCGCCAGCAGCCGAAGGGGGACAGGGGGCGACGAGCAGTACTTC. The full variable domain, rest sourced from reference TRBV5-1 and TRBJ2-7, is KAGVTQTPRYLIKTRGQQVTLSCSPISGHRSVSWYQQTPGQGLQFLFEYFSETQRNKGNFPGRFSGRQFSNSRSEMNVSTLELGDSALYLCASSRRGTGGDEQYFGPGTRLTVT.

The V call is TRBV7-2, the J call TRBJ1-6; no definite D call. The CDR3 contains 14 residues. CDR1 is SGHTA and CDR2 is FQGNSA in the germline V gene. V lost 5 bases and J lost 10, with 15 bases in between. For the CDR3, the DNA is TGTGCCAGCAGCCCCCGAGGGCCTGCCTCACCCCTCCACTTT. This codes for CASSPRGPASPLHF.

The V call is TRBV29-1, the J call TRBJ2-7, with 9 bases matching TRBD1. Germline CDR1 and CDR2: SQVTM and ANQGSEA. The CDR3 is 15 residues long. The V segment lost 1 base and the J segment 6 bases; nucleotides outside the gene matches: 10. The CDR3 is CSVEVLQGAEFEQYF. CDR3 bases: TGCAGCGTTGAAGTACTACAGGGGGCAGAGTTCGAGCAGTACTTC.

The chain combines TRBV7-2 with TRBJ2-7; tentative D call: TRBD2 (6 bases). The germline gives CDR1 SGHTA, CDR2 FQGNSA. Deletions cut 2 bases from V and 2 bases from J, with 13 bases between. The CDR3 is 15 amino acids. CDR3 nucleotide sequence: TGTGCCAGCAGCTTACTGGGCACGGGGGCCTACGAGCAGTACTTC. Protein sequence: CASSLLGTGAYEQYF.

This clone came up a few times. The genes are TRBV6-6 and TRBJ2-3; D gene unclear. From germline, CDR1 is MNHNY and CDR2 SVGAGI (reference sequence). The CDR3 runs 13 residues. Trimming took 4 bases from V and 2 from J, leaving 7 bases between them. In DNA form, the CDR3 reads TGTGCCAGCAGTTTGACTGTCACAGATACGCAGTATTTT. Protein sequence: CASSLTVTDTQYF.